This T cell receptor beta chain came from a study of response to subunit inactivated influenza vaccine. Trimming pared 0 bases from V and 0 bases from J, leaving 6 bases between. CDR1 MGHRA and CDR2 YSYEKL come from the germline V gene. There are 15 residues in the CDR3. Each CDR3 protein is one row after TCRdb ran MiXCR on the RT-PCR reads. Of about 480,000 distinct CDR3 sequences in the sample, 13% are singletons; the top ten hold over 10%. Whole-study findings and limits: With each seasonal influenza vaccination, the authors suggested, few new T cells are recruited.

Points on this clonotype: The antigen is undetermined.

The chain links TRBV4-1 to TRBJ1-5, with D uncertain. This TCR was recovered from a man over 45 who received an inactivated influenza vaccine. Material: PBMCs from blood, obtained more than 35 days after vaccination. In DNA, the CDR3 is TGCGCCAGCAGCCAAGATTCGAGTAGCAATCAGCCCCAGCATTTT. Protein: CASSQDSSSNQPQHF.